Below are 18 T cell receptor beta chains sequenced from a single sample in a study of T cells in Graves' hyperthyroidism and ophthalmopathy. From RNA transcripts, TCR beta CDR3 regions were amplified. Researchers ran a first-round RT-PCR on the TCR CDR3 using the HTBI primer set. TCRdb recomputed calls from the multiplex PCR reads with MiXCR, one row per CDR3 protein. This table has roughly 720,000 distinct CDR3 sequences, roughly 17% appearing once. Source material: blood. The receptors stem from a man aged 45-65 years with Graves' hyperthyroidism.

CDR3 sequence: CASSLVWGGRANEQFF. CDR3 sequence (DNA): TGTGCCAGCAGCTTAGTTTGGGGCGGGAGAGCTAATGAGCAGTTCTTC. V usage is TRBV11-3 and J usage is TRBJ2-1; 7 bases map to TRBD2. V shed 1 base, J shed 7 bases, and the junction held 10 bases outside the gene matches. The CDR3 covers 16 residues. In germline, CDR1 is SGHNT, CDR2 YENEEA.

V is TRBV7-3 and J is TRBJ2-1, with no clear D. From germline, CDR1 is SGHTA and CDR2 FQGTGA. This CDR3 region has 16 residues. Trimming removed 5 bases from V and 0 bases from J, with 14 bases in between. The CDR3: CASSITQSSSYNEQFF. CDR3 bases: TGTGCCAGCAGCATCACCCAGAGCAGCTCCTACAATGAGCAGTTCTTC. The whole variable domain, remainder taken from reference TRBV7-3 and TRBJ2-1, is GAGVSQTPSNKVTEKGKYVELRCDPISGHTALYWYRQSLGQGPEFLIYFQGTGAADDSGLPNDRFFAVRPEGSVSTLKIQRTERGDSAVYLCASSITQSSSYNEQFFGPGTRLTVL.

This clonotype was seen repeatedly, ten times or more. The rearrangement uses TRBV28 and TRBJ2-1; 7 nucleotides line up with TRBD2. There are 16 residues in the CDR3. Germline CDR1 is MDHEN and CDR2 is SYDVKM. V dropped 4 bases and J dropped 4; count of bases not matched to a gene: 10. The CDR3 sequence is CASSSSGTAQYNEQFF. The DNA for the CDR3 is TGTGCCAGCAGTTCCAGCGGGACCGCTCAATACAATGAGCAGTTCTTC. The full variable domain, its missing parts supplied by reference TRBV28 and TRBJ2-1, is DVKVTQSSRYLVKRTGEKVFLECVQDMDHENMFWYRQDPGLGLRLIYFSYDVKMKEKGDIPEGYSVSREKKERFSLILESASTNQTSMYLCASSSSGTAQYNEQFFGPGTRLTVL.

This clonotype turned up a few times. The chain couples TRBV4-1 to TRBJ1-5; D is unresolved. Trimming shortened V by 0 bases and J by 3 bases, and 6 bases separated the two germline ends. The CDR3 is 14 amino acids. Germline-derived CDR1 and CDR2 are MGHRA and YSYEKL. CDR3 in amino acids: CASSQERANQPQHF. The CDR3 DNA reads TGCGCCAGCAGCCAAGAAAGGGCCAATCAGCCCCAGCATTTT.

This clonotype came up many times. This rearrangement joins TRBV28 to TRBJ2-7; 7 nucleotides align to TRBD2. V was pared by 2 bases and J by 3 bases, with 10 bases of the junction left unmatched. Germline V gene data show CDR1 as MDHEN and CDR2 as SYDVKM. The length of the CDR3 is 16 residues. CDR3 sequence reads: CASSLPRLAENYEQYF. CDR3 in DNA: TGTGCCAGCAGTTTACCGCGACTAGCTGAAAACTACGAGCAGTACTTC.

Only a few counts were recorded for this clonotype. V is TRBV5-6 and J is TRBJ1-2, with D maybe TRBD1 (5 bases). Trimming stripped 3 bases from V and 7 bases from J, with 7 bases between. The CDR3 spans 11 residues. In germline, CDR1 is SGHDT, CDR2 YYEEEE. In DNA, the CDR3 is TGTGCCAGCAGCTGGGACCGTGGCTACACCTTC. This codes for CASSWDRGYTF.

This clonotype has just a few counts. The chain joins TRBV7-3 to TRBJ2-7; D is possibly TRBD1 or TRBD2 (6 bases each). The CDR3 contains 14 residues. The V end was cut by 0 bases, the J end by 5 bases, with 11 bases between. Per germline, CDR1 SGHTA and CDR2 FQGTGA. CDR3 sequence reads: CASSLTGGQNEQYF. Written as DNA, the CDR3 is TGTGCCAGCAGCTTAACCGGGGGCCAGAACGAGCAGTACTTC.

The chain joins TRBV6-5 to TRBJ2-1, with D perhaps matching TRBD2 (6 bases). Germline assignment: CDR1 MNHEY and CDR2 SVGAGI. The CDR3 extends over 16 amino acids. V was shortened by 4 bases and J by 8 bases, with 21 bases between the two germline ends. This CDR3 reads CASSSQDYRVGDEQFF. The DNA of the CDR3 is TGTGCCAGCAGTTCCCAGGACTATCGAGTCGGGGATGAGCAGTTCTTC.

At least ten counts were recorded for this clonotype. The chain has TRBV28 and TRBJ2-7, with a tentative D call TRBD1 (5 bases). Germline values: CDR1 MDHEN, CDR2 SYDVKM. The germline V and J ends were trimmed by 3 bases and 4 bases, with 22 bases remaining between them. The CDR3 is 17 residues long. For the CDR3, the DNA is TGTGCCAGCAGTTTGCTTTTAGGGCAGGGATCCTCGTACGAGCAGTACTTC. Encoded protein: CASSLLLGQGSSYEQYF.

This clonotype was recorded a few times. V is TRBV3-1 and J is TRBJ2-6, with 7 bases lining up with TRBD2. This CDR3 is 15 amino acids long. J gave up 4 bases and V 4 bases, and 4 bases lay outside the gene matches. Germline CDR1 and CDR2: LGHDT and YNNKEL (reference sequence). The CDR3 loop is CASSLREAGANVLTF. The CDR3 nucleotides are TGTGCCAGCAGCCTCCGGGAGGCCGGGGCCAACGTCCTGACTTTC.

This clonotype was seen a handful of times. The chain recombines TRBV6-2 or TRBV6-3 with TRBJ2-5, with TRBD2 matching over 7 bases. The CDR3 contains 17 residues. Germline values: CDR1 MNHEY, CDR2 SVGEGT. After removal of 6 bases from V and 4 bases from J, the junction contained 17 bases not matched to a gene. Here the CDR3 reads CASSPRIRLAERETQYF. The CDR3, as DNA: TGTGCCAGCAGCCCCCGGATCCGGCTAGCGGAACGAGAGACCCAGTACTTC.

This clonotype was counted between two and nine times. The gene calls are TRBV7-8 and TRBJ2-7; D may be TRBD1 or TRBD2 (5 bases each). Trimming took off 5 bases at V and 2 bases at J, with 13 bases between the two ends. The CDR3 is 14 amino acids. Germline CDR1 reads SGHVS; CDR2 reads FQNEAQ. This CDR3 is CASSLRRGPYEQYF. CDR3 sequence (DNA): TGTGCCAGCAGCCTCCGACGGGGCCCCTACGAGCAGTACTTC.

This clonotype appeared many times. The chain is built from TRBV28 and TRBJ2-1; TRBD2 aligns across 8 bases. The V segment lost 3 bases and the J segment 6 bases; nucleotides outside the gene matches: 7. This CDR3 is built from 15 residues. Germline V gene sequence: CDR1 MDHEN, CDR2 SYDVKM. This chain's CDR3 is CASSFSAGGLNEQFF. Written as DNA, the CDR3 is TGTGCCAGCAGTTTTAGCGCGGGAGGTCTCAATGAGCAGTTCTTC. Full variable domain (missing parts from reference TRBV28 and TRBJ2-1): DVKVTQSSRYLVKRTGEKVFLECVQDMDHENMFWYRQDPGLGLRLIYFSYDVKMKEKGDIPEGYSVSREKKERFSLILESASTNQTSMYLCASSFSAGGLNEQFFGPGTRLTVL.

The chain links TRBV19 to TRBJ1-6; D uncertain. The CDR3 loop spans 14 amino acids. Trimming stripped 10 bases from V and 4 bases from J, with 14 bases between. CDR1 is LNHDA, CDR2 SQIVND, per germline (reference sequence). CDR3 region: CATRGSDYNSPLHF. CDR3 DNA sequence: TGTGCCACCCGGGGTTCGGATTATAATTCACCCCTCCACTTT.

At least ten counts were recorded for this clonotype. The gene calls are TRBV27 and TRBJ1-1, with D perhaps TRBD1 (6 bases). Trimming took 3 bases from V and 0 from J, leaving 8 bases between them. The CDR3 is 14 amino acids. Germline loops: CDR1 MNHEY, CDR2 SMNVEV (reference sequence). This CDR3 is CASSFDRMNTEAFF. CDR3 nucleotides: TGTGCCAGCAGTTTTGACAGGATGAACACTGAAGCTTTCTTT.

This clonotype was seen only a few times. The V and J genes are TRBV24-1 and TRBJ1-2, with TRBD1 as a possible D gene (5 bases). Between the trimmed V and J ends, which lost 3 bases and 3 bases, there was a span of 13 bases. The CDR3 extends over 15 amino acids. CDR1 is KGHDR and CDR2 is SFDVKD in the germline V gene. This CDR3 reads CATSDTRPGDYGYTF. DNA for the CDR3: TGTGCCACCAGTGATACTAGACCGGGGGACTATGGCTACACCTTC.

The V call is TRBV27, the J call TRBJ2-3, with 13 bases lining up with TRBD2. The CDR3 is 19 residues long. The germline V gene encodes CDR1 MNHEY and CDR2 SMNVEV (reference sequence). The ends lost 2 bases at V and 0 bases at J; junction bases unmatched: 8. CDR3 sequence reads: CASSLPTSGRRTSTDTQYF. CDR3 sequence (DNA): TGTGCCAGCAGTTTACCGACTAGCGGGAGGAGAACTAGCACAGATACGCAGTATTTT.

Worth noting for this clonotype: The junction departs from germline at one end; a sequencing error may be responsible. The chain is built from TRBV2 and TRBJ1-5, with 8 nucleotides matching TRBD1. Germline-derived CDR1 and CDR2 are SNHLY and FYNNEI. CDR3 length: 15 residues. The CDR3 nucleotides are TGTGCCTGCAGGGGGCCCGGCGGCTACAATCAGCCCCAGCATTTT. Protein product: CACRGPGGYNQPQHF. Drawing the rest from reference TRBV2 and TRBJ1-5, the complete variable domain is EPEVTQTPSHQVTQMGQEVILRCVPISNHLYFYWYRQILGQKVEFLVSFYNNEISEKSEIFDDQFSVERPDGSNFTLKIRSTKLEDSAMYFCACRGPGGYNQPQHFGDGTRLSIL.